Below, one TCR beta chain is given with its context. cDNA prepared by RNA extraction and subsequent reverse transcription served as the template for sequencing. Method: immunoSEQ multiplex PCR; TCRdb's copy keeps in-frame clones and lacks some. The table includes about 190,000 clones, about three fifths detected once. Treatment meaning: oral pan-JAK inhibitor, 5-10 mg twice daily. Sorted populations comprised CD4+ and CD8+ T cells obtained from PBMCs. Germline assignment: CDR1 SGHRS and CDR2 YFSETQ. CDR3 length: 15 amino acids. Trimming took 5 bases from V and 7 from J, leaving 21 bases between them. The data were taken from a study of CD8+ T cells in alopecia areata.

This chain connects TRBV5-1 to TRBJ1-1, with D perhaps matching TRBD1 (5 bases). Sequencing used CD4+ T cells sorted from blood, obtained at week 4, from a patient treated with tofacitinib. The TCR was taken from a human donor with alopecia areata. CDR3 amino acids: CASRVRMDNGGEAFF. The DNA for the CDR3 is TGCGCCAGCAGGGTTCGGATGGACAATGGGGGTGAAGCTTTCTTT.